This T cell receptor beta chain was retrieved from a study of blood T cell repertoires in COVID-19. Some clones are missing from TCRdb's copy, which holds only in-frame ones; the method was immunoSEQ multiplex PCR. The table has tens of thousands of clones, approximately 79% seen once. V was trimmed by 4 bases and J by 1 base, leaving 10 bases between them. Germline CDR1 is KGHSH and CDR2 is LQKENI. The CDR3 is made up of 14 amino acids. This clone appeared a few times. The receptor was derived from a human donor in a cohort sampled during active COVID-19. Material for sequencing was peripheral blood. The chain uses TRBV18 and TRBJ1-2; perhaps TRBD1 as D (5 bases). CDR3 residues: CASSQGVSNYGYTF. In nucleotides, the CDR3 is TGTGCCAGCTCACAAGGGGTCAGTAACTATGGCTACACCTTC.